Described below is a single T cell receptor beta chain sequence and its context. The antigen it binds to is not known. Base qualities were left out, and no much larger clone turns up one base away. This record comes from a study of blood T cell repertoires in COVID-19 (TCRdb year 2020). Regarding the research as a whole: Collaborator samples came from the United States, Italy and Spain and covered acute and convalescent phases of COVID-19. The prospective study material was composed of cDNA or gDNA derived from T cells, B-cell-depleted T cells, or PBMCs. The dataset comprised deeply sampled blood TCRbeta repertoires from subjects exposed to, actively infected with, or recovered from COVID-19. The repertoires were made available in a free public database intended to serve as a resource for research on the immune response to SARS-CoV-2. Samples came from the ongoing ImmuneRACE study (first 160 participants) plus 1,254 subjects from 6 global collaborators. Nearly every sample came with metadata listing a de-identified subject ID, COVID-19 status, age in years and sex. Where available, HLA class I and class II types were taken from metadata supplied by the sample provider and were not determined by assay-based typing.

TCRbeta CDR3 regions were amplified from genomic DNA by means of the immunoSEQ Assay, a bias-controlled multiplex PCR. The authors processed their data as follows. The number of nucleated cells in each sample was estimated from the amplification of reference gene primers within the assay. To quantify the absolute abundance of each unique TCRbeta CDR3 rearrangement, sequence reads were collapsed and filtered. For each sample, productive Simpson clonality was calculated as the square root of Simpson's diversity index over productive rearrangements. The immuneACCESS repertoire file appears here via TCRdb, limited to in-frame rearrangements. These files lack a portion of the clones; in checked studies, under half of the deficit traces to unresolved V genes, and the cause of the others is not known. Clone size and V and J calls were adopted from that table, with D and trimming inferred from the DNA. Within this sample are approximately 130,000 clones, with about 84% of them counted one time only. The top ten constitute 3.9% of the sample.

Overall study outcomes, separate from this receptor: How much clinical and demographic metadata was included differed by source and by participant, and the metadata was provided uncurated.

The trim is 4 bases for V and 3 bases for J, with a gap of 7 bases between the germline ends. The CDR3 sequence holds 13 residues, the cysteine and phenylalanine included. CDR3 DNA only is kept here, 39 bases in frame from base 1. CDR1 and CDR2, per the germline V gene, are MRHNA and SNTAGT. Collaborating institutions collected whole blood in K2EDTA tubes following their own protocols. For TCRbeta analysis, collaborators shipped samples as frozen whole blood, isolated PBMCs, or DNA extracted from either of those sample types. The receptor's source is a man aged 55-75 years with acute or convalescent COVID-19. The chain was built from TRBV6-4 and TRBJ1-5; no D gene can be assigned with confidence. Specimen: peripheral blood. The nucleotide sequence reads TGTGCCAGCAGTGCCCAGGACAATCAGCCCCAGCATTTT. Translated, it gives CASSAQDNQPQHF.